Shown below are 14 T cell receptor beta chains from a single sample sequenced in a study of response to subunit inactivated influenza vaccine. TCRdb passed the RT-PCR reads through MiXCR, listing each CDR3 protein once. The table records some 500,000 distinct CDR3 sequences, about 25% of them present only once. The sequenced sample was CD4+ T cells sorted from PBMCs, obtained roughly 5 days after vaccination. All receptors derive from a man aged 45-65 years who received an inactivated influenza vaccine.

In its sample, this clonotype was seen a few times. V gene TRBV20-1 combines with J gene TRBJ2-1; 13 nucleotides align to TRBD2. The CDR3 totals 16 residues. V trimming: 2 bases; J trimming: 0 bases; junction bases outside the gene matches: 1. CDR1 DFQATT and CDR2 SNEGSKA come from the germline V gene (reference sequence). The CDR3 protein is CSARRTSGSSYNEQFF. CDR3 in DNA: TGCAGTGCTAGAAGGACTAGCGGGAGCTCCTACAATGAGCAGTTCTTC.

V and J are TRBV3-1 and TRBJ2-2, with D tentatively TRBD1 (5 bases). V lost 1 base and J lost 7, with 13 bases in between. CDR3 length: 15 amino acids. CDR1 is LGHDT and CDR2 is YNNKEL in the germline V gene (reference sequence). In DNA, the CDR3 is TGTGCCAGCAGCCAAGTTGGGCAGGGCGGCGGGGAGCTGTTTTTT. Its protein product is CASSQVGQGGGELFF. Together with reference TRBV3-1 and TRBJ2-2, the CDR3 gives the full variable domain: DTAVSQTPKYLVTQMGNDKSIKCEQNLGHDTMYWYKQDSKKFLKIMFSYNNKELIINETVPNRFSPKSPDKAHLNLHINSLELGDSAVYFCASSQVGQGGGELFFGEGSRLTVL.

Concerning this clonotype itself: Germline and junction disagree at one end, which may indicate a read error. The DNA for the CDR3 is TGCTGTGCTAGAGATATTTACAGGGCGGTGAGGGAGACCCAGTACTTC. Translated: CCARDIYRAVRETQYF. The chain carries TRBV20-1 and TRBJ2-5; D may be TRBD1 (6 bases). The CDR3 extends over 16 amino acids. The germline V gene has CDR1 DFQATT and CDR2 SNEGSKA (reference sequence).

The rearrangement uses TRBV10-3 and TRBJ1-5; possibly TRBD1 for D (5 bases). Germline V lookup: CDR1 ENHRY, CDR2 SYGVKD. This CDR3 is built from 14 residues. The V gene lost 10 bases and the J gene lost 0 bases, with 13 bases spanning the gap. The CDR3 region has the DNA TGTGCCACGGGGGGTGCTTATAGCAATCAGCCCCAGCATTTT. Protein sequence: CATGGAYSNQPQHF.

The chain employs TRBV24-1 and TRBJ2-1; no definite D call. Germline loops: CDR1 KGHDR, CDR2 SFDVKD. The CDR3 extends over 14 amino acids. The V end lost 2 bases, the J end lost 10 bases, and 14 bases lay between the germline ends. The CDR3 coding sequence is TGTGCCACCAGTGATTCCCGTACGGCCGGGGAGCAGTTCTTC. This gives the protein CATSDSRTAGEQFF.

This clonotype was picked up one time. The V and J genes are TRBV7-6 and TRBJ2-3, with 9 nucleotides matching TRBD1. The CDR3 is made up of 14 amino acids. The junction had 5 bases not matched to a gene; V was cut back by 5 bases and J by 5 bases. Germline V gene sequence: CDR1 SGHVS, CDR2 FNYEAQ. CDR3 region: CASSRQGVGDTQYF. CDR3 nucleotide sequence: TGTGCCAGCAGCCGACAGGGGGTTGGAGATACGCAGTATTTT.

This clonotype turned up a few times. V gene TRBV12-3 or TRBV12-4 combines with J gene TRBJ2-7; the match to TRBD2 covers 8 bases. V lost 3 bases, J lost 0 bases, and 1 base stayed unmatched. The CDR3 runs to 14 residues. The CDR3 DNA reads TGTGCCAGCAGTTTTGGGACTAGCTCCTACGAGCAGTACTTC. Translated: CASSFGTSSYEQYF.

The rearrangement links TRBV7-2 to TRBJ2-2; no firm D call. Germline-derived CDR1 and CDR2 are SGHTA and FQGNSA. The V and J ends lost 5 bases and 7 bases respectively, with 8 bases between them. The CDR3 contains 12 residues. The CDR3 spells CASSQGRGELFF. CDR3 nucleotides: TGTGCCAGCAGCCAAGGCCGCGGGGAGCTGTTTTTT.

The J gene is TRBJ2-2, the V gene TRBV20-1, with TRBD2 matching 7 bases. Trimming cost V 1 base and J 5 bases; bases outside gene matches: 10. Looked up from germline, CDR1 is DFQATT and CDR2 is SNEGSKA (reference sequence). This CDR3 contains 16 residues. CDR3 DNA: TGCAGTGCTAGAGGGATAGGGAGGGCCGGAACCGGGGAGCTGTTTTTT. This codes for CSARGIGRAGTGELFF.

The chain links TRBV5-5 to TRBJ1-1, with a tentative D call TRBD1 (5 bases). The germline gives CDR1 SGHKS, CDR2 YYEKEE (reference sequence). The CDR3 totals 13 residues. V was trimmed by 4 bases and J by 6 bases, leaving 13 bases between them. CDR3 nucleotides: TGTGCCAGCAGCATACACTCGACAGCTGAAGCTTTCTTT. Translation gives CASSIHSTAEAFF.

The J gene is TRBJ2-1, the V gene TRBV7-8; 13 bases line up with TRBD2. Germline V CDR1 and CDR2: SGHVS, FQNEAQ. V shed 1 base, J shed 7 bases, and the junction held 7 bases outside the gene matches. The CDR3 consists of 17 residues. CDR3 coding DNA: TGTGCCAGCAGCTTAGAGAGCACTAGCGGGAGGGGGAATGAGCAGTTCTTC. This translates into CASSLESTSGRGNEQFF.

The chain recombines TRBV5-5 with TRBJ2-3; maybe TRBD2 (6 bases). The CDR3 totals 14 residues. V was trimmed by 5 bases and J by 6 bases, leaving 16 bases between them. CDR1 and CDR2 (germline): SGHKS, YYEKEE (reference sequence). CDR3 sequence: CASSRGGAWDTQYF. As DNA, the CDR3 is TGTGCCAGCAGTCGCGGAGGGGCCTGGGATACGCAGTATTTT.

The chain carries TRBV27 and TRBJ1-5, with a tentative D call TRBD1 (5 bases). V was pared by 4 bases and J by 0 bases, with 7 bases between. CDR3 size: 14 residues. Germline V lookup: CDR1 MNHEY, CDR2 SMNVEV (reference sequence). This CDR3 reads CASSSQVSNQPQHF. CDR3 sequence (DNA): TGTGCCAGCAGTTCACAGGTTAGCAATCAGCCCCAGCATTTT.

V gene TRBV7-8 combines with J gene TRBJ1-1; 9 bases are a match to TRBD1. In germline, CDR1 is SGHVS, CDR2 FQNEAQ. After removal of 3 bases from V and 4 bases from J, the junction contained 6 bases not matched to a gene. The CDR3 contains 15 residues. The CDR3 bases are TGTGCCAGCAGCTTGGAACAGGGGGCAGGCACTGAAGCTTTCTTT. It specifies CASSLEQGAGTEAFF.